One sample yielded the 8 T cell receptor beta chains listed below, sequenced in a study of blood T cell repertoires in COVID-19. Repertoires were generated with immunoSEQ multiplex PCR, while TCRdb's copy carries only in-frame clones and drops some. The sample shows roughly 250,000 clones, 85% to 90% of them seen only once. Sequencing was carried out using PBMCs or T cells enriched from blood (not recorded which). These TCRs come from a young woman who had recovered from COVID-19.

The J gene is TRBJ1-5, the V gene TRBV29-1; 7 bases match TRBD1. The CDR3 is 12 amino acids. The V and J ends lost 6 bases and 6 bases, in that order; junction bases with no gene match: 5. Looked up from germline, CDR1 is SQVTM and CDR2 is ANQGSEA. CDR3 sequence: CSVQQGIQPQHF. CDR3 nucleotide sequence: TGCAGCGTCCAACAGGGGATTCAGCCCCAGCATTTT. The whole variable domain, filled in from reference TRBV29-1 and TRBJ1-5, reads SAVISQKPSRDICQRGTSLTIQCQVDSQVTMMFWYRQQPGQSLTLIATANQGSEATYESGFVIDKFPISRPNLTFSTLTVSNMSPEDSSIYLCSVQQGIQPQHFGDGTRLSIL.

The rearrangement joins TRBV18 to TRBJ2-7; possibly TRBD1 for D (5 bases). This CDR3 comprises 12 residues. Trimming took off 0 bases at V and 7 bases at J, with 7 bases between the two ends. CDR1 KGHSH and CDR2 LQKENI come from the germline V gene. CDR3 sequence reads: CASSPPGREQYF. The CDR3 DNA is TGTGCCAGCTCACCACCGGGGCGGGAGCAGTACTTC.

J is TRBJ2-3 and V is TRBV5-8, with 15 bases aligning to TRBD2. V dropped 4 bases and J dropped 4; count of bases not matched to a gene: 4. This CDR3 comprises 16 residues. Germline V gene lookup returns CDR1 SGHTS and CDR2 YDEGEE. CDR3: CASSGGLAGGADTQYF. The CDR3, as DNA: TGTGCCAGCAGCGGGGGACTAGCGGGGGGCGCAGATACGCAGTATTTT.

This clone was observed a single time. This rearrangement joins TRBV2 to TRBJ2-5, with TRBD2 as a possible D gene (6 bases). V lost 6 bases and J 5 bases, leaving 25 bases between the germline ends. The CDR3 has 17 amino acids. Germline V CDR1 and CDR2: SNHLY, FYNNEI. CDR3 sequence: CASRKTSLEGALETQYF. The CDR3 region has the DNA TGTGCCAGCAGGAAGACTAGTCTGGAAGGCGCTCTTGAGACCCAGTACTTC.

This sequence joins TRBV5-6 and TRBJ1-5, with TRBD1 matching over 9 bases. With 3 bases clipped from V and 6 bases from J, the junction kept 7 bases outside the gene matches. Germline lookup yields CDR1 SGHDT and CDR2 YYEEEE. This CDR3 contains 15 residues. The CDR3 DNA reads TGTGCCAGCAGCTCCAAGGACAGGGGCACTCAGCCCCAGCATTTT. It is translated as CASSSKDRGTQPQHF.

This clone has only a few counts. V and J are TRBV3-1 (or the pseudogene TRBV3-2) and TRBJ1-2; D might be TRBD1 (6 bases). This CDR3 is built from 16 residues. Trimming pared 3 bases from V and 6 bases from J, leaving 20 bases between. CDR1 is LGHDT, CDR2 YNNKEL, per germline (reference sequence). CDR3 in amino acids: CASSHDGRTPGDGYTF. The CDR3 DNA sequence: TGTGCCAGCAGCCACGACGGCCGTACTCCAGGGGATGGCTACACCTTC.

The genes are TRBV28 and TRBJ2-7, with D maybe TRBD1 (5 bases). V lost 1 base and J lost 0, with 13 bases in between. This CDR3 has 16 amino acids. CDR1 is MDHEN, CDR2 SYDVKM, per germline. The DNA for the CDR3 is TGTGCCAGCAGTTTATCGCAGGGCCCTTTCTCCTACGAGCAGTACTTC. Translating it yields CASSLSQGPFSYEQYF.

The J gene is TRBJ1-2, the V gene TRBV4-1; no firm D call. Germline-derived CDR1 and CDR2 are MGHRA and YSYEKL. The CDR3 runs to 15 residues. With 0 bases removed from V and 0 bases from J, the gap between germline ends came to 8 bases. The CDR3 reads CASSQDGTANYGYTF. In DNA form, the CDR3 reads TGCGCCAGCAGCCAAGATGGTACGGCTAACTATGGCTACACCTTC.